The source of this T cell receptor (beta chain) is a study of blood T cell repertoires in COVID-19. Whole-study context: Donors in the United States, Italy and Spain gave samples during acute or convalescent COVID-19. T cells, B-cell-depleted T cells, or PBMCs provided the cDNA or gDNA that served as material.

V dropped 3 bases and J dropped 0 bases, with 9 bases sitting between them. The CDR3 totals 16 residues. CDR1 is WSHSY and CDR2 is SAAADI in the germline V gene. Per the original data handling: For nucleated cells, counts were estimated from reference gene primer amplification. The protocol was immunoSEQ multiplex PCR, while the TCRdb copy is restricted to in-frame clones and leaves out a portion. V and J calls and clone size are copied from that table; D and trimming were computed from the DNA. The sample carries just under 300,000 clones, around nine tenths recorded once. This TCR was sampled from a man aged 65-85 years with acute or convalescent COVID-19. The chain is built from TRBV10-2 and TRBJ1-6; D not resolved. The sample was peripheral blood. The CDR3 DNA is TGCGCCAGCAGTGACGCCAGAAGCTCCTATAATTCACCCCTCCACTTT. This codes for CASSDARSSYNSPLHF.